This T cell receptor beta chain originates from a study of blood T cells in healthy people across ages. Study-wide results and caveats: The study found more naive CD4+ cells and higher diversity in long-lived than aged donors.

A sample-barcoded 5' primer and a J-beta primer mix were used in a second PCR of roughly 7 to 11 cycles. The authors tagged each cDNA molecule using a template-switch adaptor with 12 random nucleotides. From each sample, at least 3 million paired-end reads containing CDR3 were obtained. One entry per CDR3 protein results from TCRdb running MiXCR on the 5' RACE reads. Seen here are 1.5 million to 2 million distinct CDR3 sequences, 28% observed once, and the top ten hold about 7.7%. The germline CDR1 and CDR2 sequences are LNHNV and YYDKDF (reference sequence). This CDR3 is 16 amino acids long. Comment on this clonotype: Its antigen is still unknown. A junction end diverges from the germline sequence, so it may reflect a read error.

The source material was blood. The receptor was derived from a woman aged 25 to 45 in good health. This rearrangement joins TRBV15 to TRBJ2-4, with D possibly being TRBD2 (6 bases). CDR3 sequence (DNA): TGTGCCTCCAGCAGAGACGGTAGCGGCTCTGCCGGGAGCCAGTACTTC. Its translation: CASSRDGSGSAGSQYF. The full variable domain, rest sourced from reference TRBV15 and TRBJ2-4, is DAMVIQNPRYQVTQFGKPVTLSCSQTLNHNVMYWYQQKSSQAPKLLFHYYDKDFNNEADTPDNFQSRRPNTSFCFLDIRSPGLGDTAMYLCASSRDGSGSAGSQYFGAGTRLSVL.